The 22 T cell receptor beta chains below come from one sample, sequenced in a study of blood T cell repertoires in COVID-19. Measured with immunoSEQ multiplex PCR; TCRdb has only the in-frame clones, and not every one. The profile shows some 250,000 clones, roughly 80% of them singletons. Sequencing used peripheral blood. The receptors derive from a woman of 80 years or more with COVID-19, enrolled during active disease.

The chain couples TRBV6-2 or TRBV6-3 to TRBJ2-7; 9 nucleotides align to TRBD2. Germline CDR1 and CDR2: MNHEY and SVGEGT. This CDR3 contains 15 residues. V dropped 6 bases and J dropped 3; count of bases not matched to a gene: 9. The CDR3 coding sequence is TGTGCCAGCAGCAGCCGGGGACTAGCCGACTACGAGCAGTACTTC. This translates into CASSSRGLADYEQYF.

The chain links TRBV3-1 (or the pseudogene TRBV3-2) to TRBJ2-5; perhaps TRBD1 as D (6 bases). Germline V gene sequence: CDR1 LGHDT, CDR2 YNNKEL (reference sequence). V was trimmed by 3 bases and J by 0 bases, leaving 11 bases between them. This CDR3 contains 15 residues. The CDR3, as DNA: TGTGCCAGCAGCCAGGGGGCAGAGTACCAAGAGACCCAGTACTTC. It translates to CASSQGAEYQETQYF.

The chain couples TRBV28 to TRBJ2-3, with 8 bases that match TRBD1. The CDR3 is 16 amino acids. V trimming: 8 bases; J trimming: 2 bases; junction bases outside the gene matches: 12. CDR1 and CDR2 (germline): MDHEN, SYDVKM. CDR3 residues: CASGMRTGGFTDTQYF. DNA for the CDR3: TGTGCCAGCGGAATGCGAACAGGGGGGTTCACAGATACGCAGTATTTT.

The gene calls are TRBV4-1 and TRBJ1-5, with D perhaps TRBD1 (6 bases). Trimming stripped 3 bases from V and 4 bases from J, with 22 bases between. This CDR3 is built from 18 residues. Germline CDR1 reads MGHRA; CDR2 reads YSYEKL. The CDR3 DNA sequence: TGCGCCAGCAGCCAGTGGGACATCCCTCTTGGATGGAATCAGCCCCAGCATTTT. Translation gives CASSQWDIPLGWNQPQHF.

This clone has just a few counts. This chain's CDR3 is CASSLQGSNQPQHF. DNA for the CDR3: TGTGCCAGCAGCTTACAGGGTAGCAATCAGCCCCAGCATTTT. The V and J genes are TRBV7-9 and TRBJ1-5; tentative D call: TRBD1 (5 bases). Germline V gene lookup returns CDR1 SEHNR and CDR2 FQNEAQ (reference sequence). Trimming took off 2 bases at V and 0 bases at J, with 5 bases between the two ends. CDR3 length: 14 amino acids.

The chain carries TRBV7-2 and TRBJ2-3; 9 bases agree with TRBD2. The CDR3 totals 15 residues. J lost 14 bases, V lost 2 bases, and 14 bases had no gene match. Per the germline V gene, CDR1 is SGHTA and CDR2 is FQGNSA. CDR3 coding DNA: TGTGCCAGCAGCTTATCCAGCGGGGGGCTAGTTCCTTTGTATTTT. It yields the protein CASSLSSGGLVPLYF. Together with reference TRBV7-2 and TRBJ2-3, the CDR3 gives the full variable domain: GAGVSQSPSNKVTEKGKDVELRCDPISGHTALYWYRQSLGQGLEFLIYFQGNSAPDKSGLPSDRFSAERTGGSVSTLTIQRTQQEDSAVYLCASSLSSGGLVPLYFGPGTRLTVL.

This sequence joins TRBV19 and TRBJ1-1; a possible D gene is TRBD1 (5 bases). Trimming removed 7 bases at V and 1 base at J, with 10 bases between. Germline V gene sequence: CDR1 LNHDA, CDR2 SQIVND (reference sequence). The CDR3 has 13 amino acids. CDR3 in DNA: TGTGCCAGTACCTTGGGGGGGAACACTGAAGCTTTCTTT. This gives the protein CASTLGGNTEAFF.

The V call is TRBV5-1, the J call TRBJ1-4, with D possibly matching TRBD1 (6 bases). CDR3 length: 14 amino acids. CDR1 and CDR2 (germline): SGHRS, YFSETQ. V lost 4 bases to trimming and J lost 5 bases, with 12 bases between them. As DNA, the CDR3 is TGCGCCAGCAGCCCCTGGACAGACAATGAAAAACTGTTTTTT. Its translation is CASSPWTDNEKLFF.

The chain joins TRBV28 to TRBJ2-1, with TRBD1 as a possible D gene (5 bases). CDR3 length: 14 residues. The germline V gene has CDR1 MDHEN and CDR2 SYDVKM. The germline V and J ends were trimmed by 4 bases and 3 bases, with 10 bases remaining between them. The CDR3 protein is CASSSSRVYNEQFF. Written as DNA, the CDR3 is TGTGCCAGCAGTTCGAGCAGGGTCTACAATGAGCAGTTCTTC.

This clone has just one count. The CDR3 coding sequence is TGTGCCAGCAGTGCGACCGGGACAGGGGGCAATCAGCCCCAGCATTTT. It encodes CASSATGTGGNQPQHF. This sequence joins TRBV6-1 and TRBJ1-5, with 10 bases fitting TRBD1. The CDR3 runs 16 residues. Germline V lookup: CDR1 MNHNS, CDR2 SASEGT. V lost 4 bases to trimming and J lost 2 bases; unmatched junction nucleotides: 5.

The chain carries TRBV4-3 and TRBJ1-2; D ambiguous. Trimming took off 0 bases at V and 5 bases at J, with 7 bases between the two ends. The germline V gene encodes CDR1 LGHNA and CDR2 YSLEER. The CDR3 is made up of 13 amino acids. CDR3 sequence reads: CASSQDLEYGYTF. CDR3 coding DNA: TGCGCCAGCAGCCAAGATCTGGAGTATGGCTACACCTTC.

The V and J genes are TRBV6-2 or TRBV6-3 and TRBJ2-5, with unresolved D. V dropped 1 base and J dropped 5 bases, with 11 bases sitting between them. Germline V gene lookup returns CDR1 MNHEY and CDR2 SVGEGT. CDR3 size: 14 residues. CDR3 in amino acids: CASSYYSPRETQYF. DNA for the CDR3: TGTGCCAGCAGTTACTATTCCCCGCGGGAGACCCAGTACTTC.

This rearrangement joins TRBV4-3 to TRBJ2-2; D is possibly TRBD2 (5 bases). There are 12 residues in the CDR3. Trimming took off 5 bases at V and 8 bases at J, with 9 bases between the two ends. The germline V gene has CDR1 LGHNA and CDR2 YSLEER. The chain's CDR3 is CASSGGGGELFF. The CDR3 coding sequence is TGCGCCAGCAGCGGTGGCGGGGGGGAGCTGTTTTTT.

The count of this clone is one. The CDR3 DNA reads as TGTGCCAGCTTGGACAGGGGGCGAACCTACGAGCAGTACTTC. It encodes CASLDRGRTYEQYF. The rearrangement joins TRBV6-5 to TRBJ2-7, with 11 bases aligning to TRBD1. Per the germline V gene, CDR1 is MNHEY and CDR2 is SVGAGI. J was trimmed by 2 bases and V by 8 bases; bases with no gene match: 5. This CDR3 comprises 14 residues.

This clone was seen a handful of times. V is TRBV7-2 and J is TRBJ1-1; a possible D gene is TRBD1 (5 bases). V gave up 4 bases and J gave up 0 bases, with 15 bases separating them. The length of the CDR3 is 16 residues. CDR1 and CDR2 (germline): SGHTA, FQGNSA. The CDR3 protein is CASSSGQRWMNTEAFF. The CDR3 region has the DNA TGTGCCAGCAGCTCAGGGCAAAGGTGGATGAACACTGAAGCTTTCTTT.

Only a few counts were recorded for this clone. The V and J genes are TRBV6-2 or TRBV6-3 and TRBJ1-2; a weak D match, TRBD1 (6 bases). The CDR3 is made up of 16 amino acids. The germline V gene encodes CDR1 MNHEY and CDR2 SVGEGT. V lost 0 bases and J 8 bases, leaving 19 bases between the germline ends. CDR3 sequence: CASSYSKWGRGWGYTF. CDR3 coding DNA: TGTGCCAGCAGTTACTCAAAATGGGGGCGCGGATGGGGCTACACCTTC.

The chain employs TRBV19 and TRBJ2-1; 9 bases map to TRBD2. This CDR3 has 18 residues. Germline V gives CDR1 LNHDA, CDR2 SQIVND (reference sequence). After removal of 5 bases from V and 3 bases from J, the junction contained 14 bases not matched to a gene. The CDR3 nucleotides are TGTGCCAGTAGTCCCCCGAGGTATAGCGGGAGATACTACAATGAGCAGTTCTTC. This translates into CASSPPRYSGRYYNEQFF.

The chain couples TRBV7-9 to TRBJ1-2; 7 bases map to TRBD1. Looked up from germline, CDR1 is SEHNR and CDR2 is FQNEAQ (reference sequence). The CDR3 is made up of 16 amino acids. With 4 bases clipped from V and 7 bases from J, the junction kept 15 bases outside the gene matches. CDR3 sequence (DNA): TGTGCCAGCAGCTCATACCGGGACAGTAAAAATACTGGCTACACCTTC. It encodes CASSSYRDSKNTGYTF.

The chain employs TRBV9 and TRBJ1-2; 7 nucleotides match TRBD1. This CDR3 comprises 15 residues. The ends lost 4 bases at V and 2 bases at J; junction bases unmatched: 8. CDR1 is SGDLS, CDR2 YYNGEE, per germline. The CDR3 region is CASSTAGQRNYGYTF. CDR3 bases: TGTGCCAGCAGCACCGCGGGACAGAGAAACTATGGCTACACCTTC.

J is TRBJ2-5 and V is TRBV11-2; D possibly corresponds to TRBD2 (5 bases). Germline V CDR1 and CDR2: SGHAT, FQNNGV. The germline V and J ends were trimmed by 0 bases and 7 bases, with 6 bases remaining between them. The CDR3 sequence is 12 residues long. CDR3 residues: CASSLDRGTQYF. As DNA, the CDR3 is TGTGCCAGCAGCTTAGATCGGGGGACCCAGTACTTC.

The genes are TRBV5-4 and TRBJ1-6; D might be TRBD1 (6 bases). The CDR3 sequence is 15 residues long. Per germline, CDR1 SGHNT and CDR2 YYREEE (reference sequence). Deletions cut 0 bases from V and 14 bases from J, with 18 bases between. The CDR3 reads CASSLAGLGGRTLHF. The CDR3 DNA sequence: TGTGCCAGCAGCTTGGCCGGACTTGGGGGCCGAACCCTCCACTTT.

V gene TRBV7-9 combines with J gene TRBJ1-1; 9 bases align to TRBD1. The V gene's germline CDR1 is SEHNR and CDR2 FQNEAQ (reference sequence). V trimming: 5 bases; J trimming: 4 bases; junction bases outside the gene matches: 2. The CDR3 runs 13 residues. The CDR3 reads CASSQGQGTEAFF. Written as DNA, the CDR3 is TGTGCCAGCAGCCAGGGACAGGGCACTGAAGCTTTCTTT.